This TCR beta chain emerged from a study of spatial heterogeneity in lung cancer. General observations from the study: Counts of expanded alpha and beta TCRs within tumors tracked the tumor nonsynonymous mutation count.

As to time point: sample taken at primary tumor resection. Tumor, nontumor lung or frozen PBMC supplied whole RNA that was sequenced unsorted. This clonotype was counted between two and nine times. What it recognizes is unknown. MiXCR, run by TCRdb on the 5' RACE reads, gives a single entry per CDR3 protein. The data contain tens of thousands of distinct CDR3 sequences, roughly 15% of them singletons. The length of the CDR3 is 15 residues. Germline CDR1 and CDR2: ENHRY and SYGVKD. V was pared by 0 bases and J by 9 bases, with 18 bases between. This TCR derives from a female donor with early-stage non-small cell lung cancer. This specimen consisted of lung tumor tissue, obtained at surgery. The J gene is TRBJ2-7, the V gene TRBV10-3; possibly TRBD2 for D (6 bases). CDR3 sequence reads: CAISESTRSVAGQYF. Here the CDR3 DNA reads TGTGCCATCAGTGAGTCGACTAGGTCTGTCGCGGGGCAGTACTTC.